The sequence of this T cell receptor beta chain was determined in a study of identifying expanded T cells in peripheral blood. Method: immunoSEQ multiplex PCR; TCRdb's copy keeps in-frame clones and lacks some. The sample consists of 70,000 to 100,000 clones, roughly 90% of them appearing once. The CDR3 has 13 amino acids. Trimming pared 2 bases from V and 9 bases from J, leaving 11 bases between. Germline V gene lookup returns CDR1 MDHEN and CDR2 SYDVKM. No infections or other immune events were documented during collection. On this clone itself: Its target is unknown.

Study-wide findings and caveats: Approximately 1.1 clones differed between technical replicates, versus about 17 and 20 over time.

Sequencing was carried out using blood. The receptor was isolated from a person aged 18 to 75 in good health. V gene TRBV28 combines with J gene TRBJ2-4, with D unclear. CDR3 sequence reads: CASSLAADGIQYF. The CDR3 DNA is TGTGCCAGCAGTTTAGCGGCGGACGGCATTCAGTACTTC.